The source of this T cell receptor beta chain is a study of vaccination effects on CD4 cells after COVID-19. Study results and limitations: Clones that were induced by infection or by vaccine showed marked contraction late after vaccination.

Trimming stripped 2 bases from V and 7 bases from J, with 5 bases between. The CDR3 runs 12 residues. CDR1 and CDR2 from the germline V gene are SGHNT and YENEEA. Peptide-pool stimulation followed by sequencing identified expanded antigen-specific CD4+ clonotypes in the ViraFEST assay. Culturing for around ten days preceded CD4+ T cell isolation. In the vaccine recipients, nucleocapsid antibodies were negative and there was no prior SARS-CoV-2 infection. Cultures had half their medium replaced with IL-2 medium on days 3 and 7. Only in-frame clones appear in the TCRdb table, and some are missing; sequencing was by immunoSEQ multiplex PCR. Of approximately 30,000 clones listed, 55% to 75% are singletons. Notes on this clone: What it binds is unknown.

The sample was CD4+ T cells from PBMCs cultured with HCoV-229E spike peptides, taken before COVID-19 vaccination. This sequence originates from a human donor who received a COVID-19 vaccine. The chain has TRBV11-3 and TRBJ2-2; D remains unclear. CDR3 protein: CASSLRGGELFF. The CDR3 nucleotides read TGTGCCAGCAGCTTACGAGGCGGGGAGCTGTTTTTT.